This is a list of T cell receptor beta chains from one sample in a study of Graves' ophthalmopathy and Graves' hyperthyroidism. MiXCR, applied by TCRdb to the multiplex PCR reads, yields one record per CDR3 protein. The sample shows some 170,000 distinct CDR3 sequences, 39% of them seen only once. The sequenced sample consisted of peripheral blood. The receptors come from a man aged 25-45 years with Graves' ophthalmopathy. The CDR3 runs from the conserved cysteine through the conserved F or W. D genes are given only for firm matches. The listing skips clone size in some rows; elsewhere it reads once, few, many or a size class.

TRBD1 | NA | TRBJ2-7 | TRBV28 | CASIRTGGFSYEQYF | TGTGCCAGCATCCGGACAGGGGGGTTCTCCTACGAGCAGTACTTC
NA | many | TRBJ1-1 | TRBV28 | CASSSNTEAFF | TGTGCCAGCAGTTCGAACACTGAAGCTTTCTTT
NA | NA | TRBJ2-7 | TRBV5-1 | CASSLDPANRAYEQYF | TGCGCCAGCAGCTTGGACCCCGCGAATCGGGCCTACGAGCAGTACTTC
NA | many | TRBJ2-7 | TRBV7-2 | CASSLAGLQTYEQYF | TGTGCCAGCAGCTTAGCGGGCTTGCAGACCTACGAGCAGTACTTC
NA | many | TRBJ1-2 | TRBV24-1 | CATSDIRTDPYGYTF | TGTGCCACCAGTGACATTAGGACGGATCCGTATGGCTACACCTTC
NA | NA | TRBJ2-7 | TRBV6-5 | CASSYAVTGGSYEQYF | TGTGCCAGCAGTTACGCCGTGACAGGCGGCTCCTACGAGCAGTACTTC
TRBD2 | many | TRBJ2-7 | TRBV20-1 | CSVPSVAGESYEQYF | TGCAGTGTCCCCTCAGTAGCGGGAGAATCGTACGAGCAGTACTTC
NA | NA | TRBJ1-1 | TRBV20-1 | CSATMGPGTEAFF | TGCAGTGCTACTATGGGACCGGGGACTGAAGCTTTCTTT
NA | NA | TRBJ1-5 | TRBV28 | CASSLSDAGARNQPQHF | TGTGCCAGCAGTTTATCGGATGCAGGGGCGCGCAATCAGCCCCAGCATTTT
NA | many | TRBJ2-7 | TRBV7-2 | CASSLGAGVPYEQYF | TGTGCCAGCAGCTTAGGAGCGGGCGTTCCCTACGAGCAGTACTTC
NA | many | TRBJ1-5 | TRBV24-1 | CATRRGENQPQHF | TGTGCCACCAGAAGAGGGGAGAATCAGCCCCAGCATTTT
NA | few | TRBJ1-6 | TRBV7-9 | CASSFGQNNSPLHF | TGTGCCAGCAGCTTCGGCCAGAACAATTCACCCCTCCACTTT
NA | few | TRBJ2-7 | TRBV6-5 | CASSYSTGGGRPYEQYF | TGTGCCAGCAGTTACTCGACTGGGGGGGGCCGCCCCTACGAGCAGTACTTC
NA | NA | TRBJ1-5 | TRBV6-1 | CASTDTYSNQPQHF | TGTGCCAGCACGGACACGTATAGCAATCAGCCCCAGCATTTT
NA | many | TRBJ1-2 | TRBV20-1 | CSAPFSEYGYTF | TGCAGTGCTCCTTTTTCGGAGTATGGCTACACCTTC
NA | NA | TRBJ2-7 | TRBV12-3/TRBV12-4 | CASSPTTGSYEQYF | TGTGCCAGCAGTCCGACGACAGGATCCTACGAGCAGTACTTC
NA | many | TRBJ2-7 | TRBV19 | CASSDGTYKQYF | TGTGCCAGTTCGGACGGTACCTACAAGCAGTACTTC
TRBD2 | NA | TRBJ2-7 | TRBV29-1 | CSVASGRVYEQYF | TGCAGCGTTGCTAGCGGGAGAGTATACGAGCAGTACTTC
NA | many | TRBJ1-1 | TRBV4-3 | CASSQVNQNTEAFF | TGCGCCAGCAGCCAAGTCAACCAGAACACTGAAGCTTTCTTT
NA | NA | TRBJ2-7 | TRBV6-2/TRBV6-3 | CASSYGVRGEQYF | TGTGCCAGCAGTTACGGAGTGAGGGGCGAGCAGTACTTC
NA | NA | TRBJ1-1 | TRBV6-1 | CASTESPFF | TGTGCCAGCACGGAATCTCCTTTCTTT
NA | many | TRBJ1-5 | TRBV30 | CAWSLTGGKGPQHF | TGTGCCTGGAGTTTGACGGGGGGCAAGGGGCCCCAGCATTTT
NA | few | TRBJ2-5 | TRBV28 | CASSRRDGETQYF | TGTGCCAGCAGCCGCCGGGACGGTGAGACCCAGTACTTC
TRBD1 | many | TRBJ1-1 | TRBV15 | CATSRGVDRGLAEAFF | TGTGCCACCAGCAGGGGGGTCGACAGGGGGTTAGCCGAAGCTTTCTTT
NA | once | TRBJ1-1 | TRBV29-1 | CSVPQPNTEAFF | TGCAGCGTACCACAGCCGAACACTGAAGCTTTCTTT
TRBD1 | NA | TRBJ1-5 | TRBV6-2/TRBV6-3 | CASSMTPDRGGNQPQHF | TGTGCCAGCAGTATGACCCCGGACAGGGGAGGGAATCAGCCCCAGCATTTT
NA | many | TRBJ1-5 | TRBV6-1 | CASSERRGGGNQPQHF | TGTGCCAGCAGTGAAAGGCGGGGCGGGGGCAATCAGCCCCAGCATTTT
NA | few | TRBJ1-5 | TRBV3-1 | CASSHGGGARNQPQHF | TGTGCCAGCAGCCATGGGGGGGGGGCTCGCAATCAGCCCCAGCATTTT
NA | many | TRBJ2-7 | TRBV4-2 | CASSQDRGILYEQYF | TGTGCCAGCAGCCAAGACAGGGGAATTCTCTACGAGCAGTACTTC
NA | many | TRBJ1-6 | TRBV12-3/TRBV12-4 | CASSLTQYNSPLHF | TGTGCCAGCAGTTTAACACAGTATAATTCACCCCTCCACTTT
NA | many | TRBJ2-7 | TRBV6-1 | CASKRLAAYYEQYF | TGTGCCAGCAAACGATTAGCGGCATACTACGAGCAGTACTTC
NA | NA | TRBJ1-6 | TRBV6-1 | CASSEVQGSNSPLHF | TGTGCCAGCAGTGAAGTCCAGGGTTCAAATTCACCCCTCCACTTT
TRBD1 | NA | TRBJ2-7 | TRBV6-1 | CASMRDRDYEQYF | TGTGCCAGCATGAGGGACAGGGACTACGAGCAGTACTTC
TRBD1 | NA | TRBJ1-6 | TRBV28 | CASSFWGRDRGLLSPLHF | TGTGCCAGCAGTTTTTGGGGTCGGGACAGGGGGCTACTTTCACCCCTCCACTTT
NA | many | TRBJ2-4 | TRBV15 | CATSTSSKNIQYF | TGTGCCACCAGCACCAGTTCCAAAAACATTCAGTACTTC
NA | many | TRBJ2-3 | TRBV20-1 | CSATGGTDTQYF | TGCAGTGCTACAGGGGGCACAGATACGCAGTATTTT
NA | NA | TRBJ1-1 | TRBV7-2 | CASSSFIAYTEAFF | TGTGCCAGCAGCTCTTTCATTGCCTACACTGAAGCTTTCTTT
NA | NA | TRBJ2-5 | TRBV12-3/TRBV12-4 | CASSETTDLIQYF | TGCGCCAGCAGTGAGACGACAGACCTCATCCAGTACTTC
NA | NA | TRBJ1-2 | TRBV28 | CASRQPGQDYGYTF | TGTGCCAGCAGACAACCGGGACAAGACTATGGCTACACCTTC
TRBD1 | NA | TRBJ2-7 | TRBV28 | CASQGAREQYF | TGTGCCAGCCAGGGGGCGAGGGAGCAGTACTTC